This entry is about one TCR beta chain. The CDR3 has 17 amino acids. CDR1 and CDR2 from the germline V gene are MNHEY and SMNVEV (reference sequence). After removal of 5 bases from V and 7 bases from J, the junction contained 14 bases not matched to a gene. The data are from a study of blood T cell repertoires in COVID-19. Across the study: Acute and convalescent COVID-19 specimens originated in the United States, Italy and Spain.

Authors' methods: For nucleated cells, counts were estimated from reference gene primer amplification. TCRdb's copy holds only in-frame clones and misses some; the assay was immunoSEQ multiplex PCR. The DNA gave D and trimming, while V, J and clone size come from that table. The data contain some 150,000 clones, around 85% of them singletons. Sequencing was performed on peripheral blood. V gene TRBV27 combines with J gene TRBJ2-7, with 13 bases that match TRBD2. This clonotype was obtained from a man in his 70s with acute or convalescent COVID-19. The CDR3 nucleotides read TGTGCCAGCAGTCCTCGACTAGCGGGAGGCCACTTCGGAGAGCAGTACTTC. Its protein product is CASSPRLAGGHFGEQYF.